Listed below are T cell receptor beta chains from one sample, sequenced in a study of breast tumors, draining lymph nodes, adjacent tissues. TCRdb redid the calling of the multiplex PCR reads with MiXCR, one entry per CDR3 protein. In the table there are under 20,000 distinct CDR3 sequences, over 55% of which are singletons. The material sequenced was tumor-adjacent breast tissue. Source of these receptors: a female donor with breast cancer. Some clones in this sample may be carry-over from other donors' samples. Both conserved end residues are part of each CDR3. A D gene is named only where the DNA matches it firmly. Clone size is not always given. Where it is, it says once, few, many or a class for expanded clones.

TRBV29-1,TRBD2,NA,15,TRBJ2-5,TGCAGCGAGACCGAGGGGCTAGCGGGAGAAGAGACCCAGTACTTC,CSETEGLAGEETQYF
TRBV5-6,NA,NA,14,TRBJ1-6,TGTGCCAGCAGCTTGGTCGGGGATAATTCACCCCTCCACTTT,CASSLVGDNSPLHF
TRBV20-1,NA,NA,14,TRBJ1-3,TGCAGTGCAAGGGCCGCGGGCTCTGGAAACACCATATATTTT,CSARAAGSGNTIYF
TRBV7-9,NA,NA,12,TRBJ2-1,TGTGCCAGCAGCTTATCGTCAGGACAGCAGTTCTTC,CASSLSSGQQFF
TRBV25-1,NA,NA,15,TRBJ1-4,TGTGCCAGCAGTGAACCTTCGACAGGAAAGGAAAAACTGTTTTTT,CASSEPSTGKEKLFF
TRBV7-8,TRBD2,medium-sized,15,TRBJ2-1,TGTGCCAGCAGCCGACTAGCGGGGGAGAACAATGAGCAGTTCTTC,CASSRLAGENNEQFF
TRBV7-3,NA,NA,15,TRBJ2-2,TGTGCCAGCAGGACCGGGACTCAGAACACCGGGGAGCTGTTTTTT,CASRTGTQNTGELFF
TRBV20-1,NA,NA,14,TRBJ2-7,TGCAGTGCTAGAGGGGATGGCAAGACCTACGAGCAGTACTTC,CSARGDGKTYEQYF
TRBV20-1,NA,few,12,TRBJ2-3,TGCAGTGCCGTGGGCCCCACAGATACGCAGTATTTT,CSAVGPTDTQYF
TRBV3-1,NA,medium-sized,15,TRBJ2-7,TGTGCCAGCAGCCCTATGAGGACAGCCTTCTACGAGCAGTACTTC,CASSPMRTAFYEQYF
TRBV5-5,TRBD2,NA,17,TRBJ2-5,TGTGCCAGCAGCTCGAGGGGGCTAGCGGGGGAAGGGGAGACCCAGTACTTC,CASSSRGLAGEGETQYF
TRBV20-1,NA,few,15,TRBJ2-1,TGCAGTGCCCGTCGACAGACCCTCGACTACAATGAGCAGTTCTTC,CSARRQTLDYNEQFF
TRBV12-3/TRBV12-4,TRBD1,NA,14,TRBJ1-6,TGTGCCAGCAGTTTTGGGACAGAAAATTCACCCCTCCACTTT,CASSFGTENSPLHF
TRBV20-1,NA,NA,14,TRBJ1-5,TGCAGTGCTAGAGACGGACAGTGGAATCAGCCCCAGCATTTT,CSARDGQWNQPQHF
TRBV7-2,NA,NA,14,TRBJ1-5,TGTGCCAGCAGCTATTGGGGTAGCAATCAGCCCCAGCATTTT,CASSYWGSNQPQHF
TRBV7-9,NA,NA,15,TRBJ2-3,TGTGCCAGCAGCTTAGGGGGGACCGGGGGAGATACGCAGTATTTT,CASSLGGTGGDTQYF